This T cell receptor beta chain originates from a study of OX40 agonist ivuxolimab in advanced cancers. Produced via immunoSEQ multiplex PCR; TCRdb's table is partial and in-frame only. The table includes approximately 80,000 clones, about 90% detected once. With autoimmune disease history or systemic immunosuppression, patients were excluded. V was clipped by 8 bases and J by 5 bases; unmatched bases: 6. Germline V gene data show CDR1 as LNHDA and CDR2 as SQIVND (reference sequence). The CDR3 contains 13 residues. About this clone itself: Its matching antigen is unknown.

Points from the study as a whole: Several nonresponders also turned out to have low normalized T-cell clonal expansion.

The receptor comes from an adult with an advanced solid tumor such as melanoma, head and neck, liver or kidney cancer. This specimen consisted of CD4+ or CD8+ T cells sorted from blood, obtained in a trial of the OX40 agonist ivuxolimab. The chain is built from TRBV19 and TRBJ1-2; 9 bases align to TRBD1. The CDR3: CASSFDRGYGYTF. The CDR3 DNA reads TGTGCCAGTTCCTTCGACAGGGGGTATGGCTACACCTTC.